Sequencing of this TCR beta chain was carried out in a study of cytomegalovirus exposure and HLA in healthy donors. About the research overall: Early release data held some 79 million unique TCRs from HLA-typed donors. General study results and limits: More clonal expansion characterized HLA-associated TCR beta chains than equally common others in a later analysis. Across all donors, roughly uniform sequencing depth was an assumption of the presence/absence analyses.

CDR1 KGHSH and CDR2 LQKENI come from the germline V gene. V lost 2 bases, J lost 6 bases, and 8 bases lay in between. CDR3 size: 13 residues. This clone was recorded a few times. Its antigen is still unknown. The PCR had 60 Vbeta and 13 Jbeta primers. Sequenced by immunoSEQ multiplex PCR; TCRdb stores in-frame clones only, minus some. The data hold about 140,000 clones, with about three quarters observed a single time. The sequenced material came from PBMCs. This rearrangement joins TRBV18 to TRBJ2-1; D is uncertain. This sequence originates from a woman aged 25 to 39 in good health and CMV-seronegative. CDR3 bases: TGTGCCAGCTCACCATGGTCTATCAATGAGCAGTTCTTC. Amino acid sequence: CASSPWSINEQFF.